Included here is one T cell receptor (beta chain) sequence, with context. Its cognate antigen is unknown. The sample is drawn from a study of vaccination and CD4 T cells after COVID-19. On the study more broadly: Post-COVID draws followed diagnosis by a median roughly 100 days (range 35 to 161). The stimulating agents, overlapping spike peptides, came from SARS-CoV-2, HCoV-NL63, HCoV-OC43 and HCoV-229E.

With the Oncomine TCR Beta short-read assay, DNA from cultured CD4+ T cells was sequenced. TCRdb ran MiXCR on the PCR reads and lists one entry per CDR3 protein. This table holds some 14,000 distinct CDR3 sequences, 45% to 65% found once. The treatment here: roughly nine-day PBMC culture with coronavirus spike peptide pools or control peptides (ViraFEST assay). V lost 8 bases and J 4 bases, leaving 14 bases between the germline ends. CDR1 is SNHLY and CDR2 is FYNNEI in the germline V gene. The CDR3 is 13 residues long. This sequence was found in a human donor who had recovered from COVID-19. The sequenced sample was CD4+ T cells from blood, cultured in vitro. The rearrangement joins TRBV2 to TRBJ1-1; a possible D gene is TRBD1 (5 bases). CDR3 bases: TGTGCCAGCGAAAGAAGGGGTGGCACTGAAGCTTTCTTT. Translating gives CASERRGGTEAFF. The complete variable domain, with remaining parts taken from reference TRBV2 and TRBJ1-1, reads EPEVTQTPSHQVTQMGQEVILRCVPISNHLYFYWYRQILGQKVEFLVSFYNNEISEKSEIFDDQFSVERPDGSNFTLKIRSTKLEDSAMYFCASERRGGTEAFFGQGTRLTVV.